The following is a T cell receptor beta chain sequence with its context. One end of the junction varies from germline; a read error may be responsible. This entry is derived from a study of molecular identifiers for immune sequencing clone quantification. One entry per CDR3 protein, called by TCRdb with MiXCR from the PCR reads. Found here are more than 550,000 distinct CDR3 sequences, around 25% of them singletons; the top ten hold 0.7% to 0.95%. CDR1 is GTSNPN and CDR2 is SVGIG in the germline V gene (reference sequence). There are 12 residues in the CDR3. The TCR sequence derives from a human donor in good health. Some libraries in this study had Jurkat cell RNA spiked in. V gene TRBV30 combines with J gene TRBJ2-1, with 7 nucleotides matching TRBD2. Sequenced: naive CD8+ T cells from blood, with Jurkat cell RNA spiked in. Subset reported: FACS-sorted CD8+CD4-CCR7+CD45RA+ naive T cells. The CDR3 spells CAGQAGTNERFF. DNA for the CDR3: TGTGCCGGCCAAGCGGGAACTAATGAGCGGTTCTTC.